This TCR beta chain was sequenced in a study of beta chain features in type 1 diabetes (dated by TCRdb to 2016 to 2019). Regarding the study in general: Patients and healthy donors did not differ in mean age, gender distribution, total cell number or subset yield. A total of 100 million to 110 million sorted cells were examined across all samples, and a strong correlation was observed between cell number per subset and RNA yield. The study compared TCRB repertoires of sorted circulating CD4+ T cell subsets between recently diagnosed type 1 diabetes patients and matched healthy donors. Regulatory and stem cell-like memory subsets were obtained from only 8 patients and roughly 8 healthy donors, while naive and central memory subsets were obtained from all 30 or so donors.

The full study reports these points: Patients with type 1 diabetes made fewer insertions and deleted more nucleotides at VDJ recombination sites, implying thymic rearrangement abnormalities. Shorter templates might have been favored by PCR, but patient and control samples were amplified and corrected together, so both groups would have been affected equally by any skew. Because small numbers of individuals were included in the HLA sub-analyses, any influence of HLA type on TCRB rearrangement was left unresolved. Sequencing cDNA rather than genomic DNA could over-represent highly expressing activated cells, although activation and CD3 levels did not differ between groups. A moderate but significant shortening of TCRB CDR3 length was observed in type 1 diabetes patients in all four CD4+ subsets. Naive, central memory and regulatory TCRB repertoires appeared more similar among patients than among healthy donors.

From each donor, a single peripheral blood sample of about 110 mL on average was drawn into heparinised tubes. A BD FACSAria II was used to sort naive, central memory, regulatory and stem cell-like memory CD4+ T cells with a panel that included CD45RO, CCR7, CD25, CD127, CD95 and CD27. All sorted populations exceeded 98% purity. PBMCs were isolated immediately by Lymphoprep density gradient centrifugation and stained directly without culture. Samples were stained and sorted in pairs, with one healthy donor and one patient per experiment, so that batch effects were minimized. V loses 0 bases, J loses 3 bases, and the germline ends lie 9 bases apart. The cysteine opens and the phenylalanine closes a CDR3 of 14 amino acids. Just CDR3 DNA is preserved here, 42 bases in frame from base 1. Looking up the germline V gene (reference sequence) yields CDR1 GTSNPN and CDR2 SVGIG. On this clone itself: No cognate antigen has been identified for it. No base quality information exists; no much larger clone differs at one position.

The entire amount of isolated RNA was reverse transcribed using the High Capacity cDNA Reverse Transcription Kit, so the sequenced TCRB transcripts were expressed ones. Naive, central memory and regulatory T cell samples underwent deep immunoSEQ sequencing, averaging roughly 3.5 million total reads per sample. After sorted cells were lysed in RLT buffer, RNA was extracted with DNase-treated RNeasy Micro or Mini kits, with the choice depending on cell number. Each cell subset was processed on its own to prevent cross-contamination, while patient and healthy donor samples were processed together. The immunoSEQ multiplex PCR was used to amplify TCRB sequences from cDNA, generating 87-bp fragments that spanned the CDR3 region. Amplicons were sequenced on the Illumina HiSeq platform. The authors' analysis ran thus. Synthetic template baselines were used to correct PCR bias computationally, reads within Hamming distance 2 were collapsed, and singletons that could not be merged were discarded. Reads were aligned to IMGT to assign V, D and J genes, CDR3 length, and insertions or deletions at six rearrangement sites. Clonotype counts were normalized to sorted cell number within each subset before computing true diversity and Gini coefficients with the tcR R package. The overlap coefficient, calculated on TCRB nucleotide sequences, was used to quantify repertoire sharing. In its TCRdb copy, this immuneACCESS table keeps in-frame sequences only and misses some clones. Where compared with another copy, unresolved V genes explain less than half of these, and the others have no known cause. V and J calls and clone size are copied from that table; D and trimming were computed from the DNA. Within this sample are 150,000 to 190,000 clones, with 10% of them counted one time only. The ten largest account for 0.5% of the sample.

The sequenced sample was central memory CD4+ T cells from blood. This receptor was obtained from a young man with type 1 diabetes. The V and J genes are TRBV30 and TRBJ1-5; tentative D gene TRBD1, with 5 bases matching. At the DNA level, the sequence is TGTGCCTGGAGTGTCCAAGGGGTCAATCAGCCCCAGCATTTT. Its translation is CAWSVQGVNQPQHF.